The 9 T cell receptor beta chains listed next were all sequenced from one sample in a study of CD8 T cells in ankylosing spondylitis. What these receptors recognize is not known. TCRdb re-analysed the 5' RACE reads in MiXCR, keeping a single row per CDR3 protein. The table lists a few hundred thousand distinct CDR3 sequences, less than 10% of them singletons. Study conclusions and caveats: What seemed typical of ankylosing spondylitis blood was a TCR beta motif built from 8 or 9 highly homologous variants.

Sequencing input: blood, either unsorted or a sorted T cell fraction (not recorded which). The receptors were gathered from a male donor with ankylosing spondylitis.

This clonotype was seen at least ten times. This chain joins TRBV11-2 and TRBJ2-1, with 7 bases matching TRBD2. With 5 bases clipped from V and 7 bases from J, the junction kept 5 bases outside the gene matches. Germline V gives CDR1 SGHAT, CDR2 FQNNGV. There are 13 residues in the CDR3. CDR3 DNA: TGTGCCAGCAGCCAAACTAGCGTTAATGAGCAGTTCTTC. Encoded protein: CASSQTSVNEQFF. The entire variable domain, with the rest obtained from reference TRBV11-2 and TRBJ2-1, is as follows: EAGVAQSPRYKIIEKRQSVAFWCNPISGHATLYWYQQILGQGPKLLIQFQNNGVVDDSQLPKDRFSAERLKGVDSTLKIQPAKLEDSAVYLCASSQTSVNEQFFGPGTRLTVL.

This clonotype was counted between two and nine times. The chain has TRBV20-1 and TRBJ2-5, with 7 bases matching TRBD2. The CDR3 loop spans 15 amino acids. Trimming took 0 bases from V and 0 from J; bases not matched to a gene: 4. Germline loops: CDR1 DFQATT, CDR2 SNEGSKA (reference sequence). The CDR3 sequence: CSARETSRYQETQYF. Written as DNA, the CDR3 is TGCAGTGCTAGAGAGACTAGCAGGTACCAAGAGACCCAGTACTTC.

This clonotype has just a few counts. The V gene is TRBV10-3, the J gene TRBJ1-5, with D perhaps TRBD1 (6 bases). V was clipped by 4 bases and J by 1 base, with 17 bases between them. This CDR3 spans 17 amino acids. Germline CDR1 ENHRY, CDR2 SYGVKD. The CDR3 nucleotides read TGTGCCATCAGTGGCTCCTTCAAACAGGGCAGCAATCAGCCCCAGCATTTT. This translates into CAISGSFKQGSNQPQHF.

The gene calls are TRBV20-1 and TRBJ2-1, with D tentatively TRBD2 (6 bases). The CDR3 consists of 14 residues. V shed 3 bases and J shed 3 bases, with 12 bases lying between them. The germline CDR1 and CDR2 sequences are DFQATT and SNEGSKA (reference sequence). In DNA, the CDR3 is TGCAGTGCTAGCCAGGACTACCACTACAATGAGCAGTTCTTC. Translated: CSASQDYHYNEQFF.

The rearrangement joins TRBV28 to TRBJ2-7; D call uncertain. Trimming shortened V by 8 bases and J by 4 bases, and 18 bases separated the two germline ends. Germline values: CDR1 MDHEN, CDR2 SYDVKM. This CDR3 spans 14 amino acids. CDR3: CASSRGLIPYEQYF. The CDR3 nucleotides read TGTGCCAGCTCCCGTGGGCTGATTCCTTACGAGCAGTACTTC.

The table lists this clonotype with many counts. The genes are TRBV6-5 and TRBJ2-1, with 8 bases that match TRBD2. The CDR3 runs to 18 residues. V was clipped by 6 bases and J by 2 bases; unmatched bases: 15. Germline lookup yields CDR1 MNHEY and CDR2 SVGAGI. CDR3 nucleotide sequence: TGTGCCAGCAGCTTGCGTTACGGGAGGGAGGGCGCCTACAATGAGCAGTTCTTC. The encoded protein is CASSLRYGREGAYNEQFF.

This clonotype appeared many times. The gene calls are TRBV12-3 or TRBV12-4 and TRBJ1-1; 9 bases align to TRBD1. V shed 6 bases and J 3 bases; nucleotides not matched to a gene: 8. The CDR3 extends over 15 amino acids. CDR3 nucleotide sequence: TGTGCCAGCAGCCCTAGGACAGGGGTGGACACTGAAGCTTTCTTT. Protein product: CASSPRTGVDTEAFF.

This clonotype turned up a few times. This chain connects TRBV29-1 to TRBJ1-1, with a weak D call TRBD1 (5 bases). The V end lost 6 bases, the J end lost 4 bases, and 6 bases lay between the germline ends. This CDR3 region has 10 residues. Germline CDR1 reads SQVTM; CDR2 reads ANQGSEA. CDR3 in amino acids: CSVGGTEAFF. The CDR3 nucleotides read TGCAGCGTCGGGGGCACTGAAGCTTTCTTT. Full variable domain (remainder filled in from reference TRBV29-1 and TRBJ1-1): SAVISQKPSRDICQRGTSLTIQCQVDSQVTMMFWYRQQPGQSLTLIATANQGSEATYESGFVIDKFPISRPNLTFSTLTVSNMSPEDSSIYLCSVGGTEAFFGQGTRLTVV.

This clonotype was detected ten times or more. The CDR3 sequence: CASSLVSDTEAFF. The CDR3, as DNA: TGTGCCAGCAGCTTAGTCTCGGACACTGAAGCTTTCTTT. V gene TRBV7-9 combines with J gene TRBJ1-1, with no clear D. The CDR3 is 13 residues long. V lost 1 base and J lost 3, with 6 bases in between. Germline V lookup: CDR1 SEHNR, CDR2 FQNEAQ (reference sequence).